The 13 T cell receptor beta chains listed next were all sequenced from one sample in a study of blood T cell repertoires in COVID-19 (dated by TCRdb to 2020 to 2021). Libraries were made using the immunoSEQ multiplex PCR assay. TCRdb carries this immuneACCESS record with in-frame sequences only. Its versions omit some clonotypes, under half of them owing to an unresolved V gene in the studies checked, with the rest unexplained. For this sample there are more than 45,000 clones; 83% appear just once. The top ten hold 16% of the sample. Sequencing used peripheral blood. The receptors were sampled from a man between 40 and 49 years old with acute or convalescent COVID-19.

The chain links TRBV18 to TRBJ2-7; 8 bases align to TRBD1. After removal of 0 bases from V and 8 bases from J, the junction contained 6 bases not matched to a gene. This CDR3 is 14 amino acids long. Germline V CDR1 and CDR2: KGHSH, LQKENI. CDR3 sequence reads: CASSPPGQEVKQYV. DNA for the CDR3: TGTGCCAGCTCACCACCGGGACAGGAGGTAAAGCAGTACGTC.

The genes are TRBV4-2 and TRBJ2-1; TRBD2 matches 10 bases. J was trimmed by 10 bases and V by 1 base; bases with no gene match: 13. The CDR3 has 17 amino acids. Germline V gene lookup returns CDR1 LGHNA and CDR2 YNFKEQ. This chain's CDR3 is CASSQVSSGRGVGEQFF. The CDR3 coding sequence is TGTGCCAGCAGCCAAGTATCCAGCGGGAGGGGGGTAGGCGAGCAGTTCTTC.

V gene TRBV27 combines with J gene TRBJ1-2, with a tentative D call TRBD1 (6 bases). This CDR3 comprises 15 residues. Looked up from germline, CDR1 is MNHEY and CDR2 is SMNVEV (reference sequence). V was cut by 5 bases and J by 0 bases, with 13 bases left in between. This CDR3 reads CASSGRDIANYGYTF. CDR3 DNA sequence: TGTGCCAGCAGTGGCAGGGACATAGCTAACTATGGCTACACCTTC.

The genes are TRBV5-1 and TRBJ2-1; TRBD1 matches 9 bases. CDR1 and CDR2 from the germline V gene are SGHRS and YFSETQ. The trim removed 4 bases at V and 8 bases at J, leaving 1 base unmatched. The length of the CDR3 is 12 residues. The CDR3 region has the DNA TGCGCCAGCAGCAGGGACAGGGATGAGCAGTTCTTC. It is translated as CASSRDRDEQFF.

The chain joins TRBV18 to TRBJ2-3; tentatively, D is TRBD1 (6 bases). V dropped 4 bases and J dropped 0 bases, with 11 bases sitting between them. Germline loops: CDR1 KGHSH, CDR2 LQKENI. The CDR3 covers 15 residues. Here the CDR3 DNA reads TGTGCCAGCTCACGGGACAAAGCTAGCACAGATACGCAGTATTTT. Translating it yields CASSRDKASTDTQYF.

This clone was observed once. V gene TRBV4-2 combines with J gene TRBJ1-5, with 9 bases identical to TRBD1. The V segment lost 3 bases and the J segment 6 bases; nucleotides outside the gene matches: 6. Germline values: CDR1 LGHNA, CDR2 YNFKEQ. CDR3 size: 15 residues. The CDR3 here is CASSQRTGARQPQHF. The CDR3 region has the DNA TGTGCCAGCAGCCAGAGGACAGGGGCCCGTCAGCCCCAGCATTTT.

The chain is built from TRBV12-5 and TRBJ2-2, with 8 positions matching TRBD1. V shed 6 bases, J shed 7 bases, and the junction held 19 bases outside the gene matches. The germline V gene encodes CDR1 LGHNT and CDR2 FRNRAP. The CDR3 is 18 residues long. The CDR3 coding sequence is TGTGCTAGTGGGCGCCCGGGACAGGCGCTAAATAATTTCGGGGAGCTGTTTTTT. Translation: CASGRPGQALNNFGELFF.

The J gene is TRBJ2-4, the V gene TRBV13, with D possibly being TRBD2 (6 bases). The CDR3 length is 13 residues. From germline, CDR1 is PRHDT and CDR2 FYEKMQ (reference sequence). Deletions cut 11 bases from V and 6 bases from J, with 17 bases between. Here the CDR3 reads CACGWRGGNIQYF. CDR3 DNA sequence: TGTGCCTGCGGCTGGAGGGGTGGAAACATTCAGTACTTC. Full variable domain (rest looked up from reference TRBV13 and TRBJ2-4): AAGVIQSPRHLIKEKRETATLKCYPIPRHDTVYWYQQGPGQDPQFLISFYEKMQSDKGSIPDRFSAQQFSDYHSELNMSSLELGDSALYFCACGWRGGNIQYFGAGTRLSVL.

The rearrangement uses TRBV30 and TRBJ1-3, with 7 bases aligning to TRBD1. Trimming cost V 8 bases and J 0 bases; bases outside gene matches: 4. Germline CDR1 is GTSNPN and CDR2 is SVGIG (reference sequence). This CDR3 has 13 residues. CDR3 residues: CAQWDSSGNTIYF. The CDR3 bases are TGTGCCCAATGGGACAGCTCTGGAAACACCATATATTTT.

The V call is TRBV14, the J call TRBJ1-2, with D possibly TRBD1 on 6 matching bases. Trimming took off 3 bases at V and 11 bases at J, with 16 bases between the two ends. CDR3 size: 13 residues. Germline V CDR1 and CDR2: SGHDN, FVKESK. The CDR3 DNA sequence: TGTGCCAGCAGCCAGAGCAGGACAGTACCTTACACCTTC. Protein: CASSQSRTVPYTF.

The J gene is TRBJ2-3, the V gene TRBV19; 8 bases are shared with TRBD2. CDR1 LNHDA and CDR2 SQIVND come from the germline V gene (reference sequence). CDR3 size: 15 residues. J was trimmed by 4 bases and V by 6 bases; bases with no gene match: 9. The CDR3 region has the DNA TGTGCCAGTAGCCCCCAAGCGGGAGTGGCAGATACGCAGTATTTT. This translates into CASSPQAGVADTQYF.

The V and J genes are TRBV2 and TRBJ2-3; 7 positions match TRBD1. With 4 bases clipped from V and 4 bases from J, the junction kept 8 bases outside the gene matches. This CDR3 is built from 15 residues. CDR1 is SNHLY, CDR2 FYNNEI, per germline. The CDR3 protein is CASSGRQGAADTQYF. CDR3 DNA: TGTGCCAGCAGTGGACGACAGGGAGCGGCAGATACGCAGTATTTT.

The table lists this clone with a few counts. The gene calls are TRBV2 and TRBJ2-2; 9 nucleotides line up with TRBD2. V shed 4 bases, J shed 0 bases, and the junction held 3 bases outside the gene matches. This CDR3 comprises 16 residues. CDR1 and CDR2 from the germline V gene are SNHLY and FYNNEI. CDR3 DNA: TGTGCCAGCAGTGCCAGCGGGAGGTCGAACACCGGGGAGCTGTTTTTT. It encodes CASSASGRSNTGELFF.